This is a list of T cell receptor beta chains from one sample in a study of shared clonotypes between healthy human individuals. Libraries were prepared by immunoSEQ multiplex PCR; TCRdb keeps only in-frame clonotypes and omits some of them. The sample lists about 1.1 million clones, 75% to 80% occurring once. The sample was memory CD4+ T cells from PBMCs. All receptors derive from a man younger than 30 in good health. Some clones in this sample may be carry-over from other donors' samples. Each CDR3 is given with its conserved first and last residue. The D gene is left open where the match is weak. A row's size may be missing; if present it is once, few, many or a size class.

len: 13
abundance: once
v_gene: TRBV6-5
j_gene: TRBJ1-2
d_gene: .
CDR3nt: TGTGCCAGCAGTAGAGGGGGTAGCGGTGGCTACACCTTC
CDR3aa: CASSRGGSGGYTF

len: 15
abundance: .
v_gene: TRBV27
j_gene: TRBJ1-1
d_gene: TRBD1
CDR3nt: TGTGCCAGCAGTTCTTGGACAGGGGGACGCACTGAAGCTTTCTTT
CDR3aa: CASSSWTGGRTEAFF

len: 16
abundance: many
v_gene: TRBV4-1
j_gene: TRBJ1-4
d_gene: .
CDR3nt: TGCGCCAGCAGCCTCGAAGGGGGGGCGGCTAATGAAAAACTGTTTTTT
CDR3aa: CASSLEGGAANEKLFF

len: 14
abundance: .
v_gene: TRBV10-2
j_gene: TRBJ2-7
d_gene: TRBD2
CDR3nt: TGCGCCAGCAGTGGGACTAGCGGGCTCTACGAGCAGTACTTC
CDR3aa: CASSGTSGLYEQYF

len: 12
abundance: few
v_gene: TRBV19
j_gene: TRBJ1-1
d_gene: .
CDR3nt: TGTGCCAGTAGTATTGGGAACACTGAAGCTTTCTTT
CDR3aa: CASSIGNTEAFF

len: 15
abundance: .
v_gene: TRBV7-2
j_gene: TRBJ2-7
d_gene: .
CDR3nt: TGTGCCAGCAGCTTAGATACAGGGAATCCCTACGAGCAGTACTTC
CDR3aa: CASSLDTGNPYEQYF

len: 16
abundance: once
v_gene: TRBV5-1
j_gene: TRBJ1-1
d_gene: TRBD1
CDR3nt: TGCGCCAGCAGCTTGGGCCCAGGGGGCGTGGGCACTGAAGCTTTCTTT
CDR3aa: CASSLGPGGVGTEAFF

len: 14
abundance: .
v_gene: TRBV5-4
j_gene: TRBJ2-1
d_gene: .
CDR3nt: TGTGCCAGCAGCTTCGTCCGGTCCTACAATGAGCAGTTCTTC
CDR3aa: CASSFVRSYNEQFF

len: 18
abundance: .
v_gene: TRBV5-4
j_gene: TRBJ2-2
d_gene: TRBD2
CDR3nt: TGTGCCAGCAGCTTGGGGCCGGGGCTAGCGGGGGAGGCCGGGGAGCTGTTTTTT
CDR3aa: CASSLGPGLAGEAGELFF

len: 14
abundance: .
v_gene: TRBV5-1
j_gene: TRBJ2-1
d_gene: TRBD1
CDR3nt: TGCGCCAGCAGCTGGGGGACAGGGCCCTCCGAGCAGTTCTTC
CDR3aa: CASSWGTGPSEQFF

len: 14
abundance: .
v_gene: TRBV14
j_gene: TRBJ1-1
d_gene: TRBD1
CDR3nt: TGTGCCAGCAGCCAAGGCCGACAGGGGGCGAGAGCTTTCTTT
CDR3aa: CASSQGRQGARAFF

len: 15
abundance: many
v_gene: TRBV27
j_gene: TRBJ2-1
d_gene: TRBD2
CDR3nt: TGTGCCAGCAGTCCGCTAGCGGGAAAAATGAGGGGGCAGTTCTTC
CDR3aa: CASSPLAGKMRGQFF

len: 18
abundance: once
v_gene: TRBV28
j_gene: TRBJ1-4
d_gene: TRBD1
CDR3nt: TGTGCCAGCAGCACCCCCTTGGGACAGGGAAAAACTAATGAAAAACTGTTTTTT
CDR3aa: CASSTPLGQGKTNEKLFF

len: 16
abundance: .
v_gene: TRBV27
j_gene: TRBJ1-5
d_gene: .
CDR3nt: TGTGCCAGCAGTTTATTCGGCCAGTATAGCAATCAGCCCCAGCATTTT
CDR3aa: CASSLFGQYSNQPQHF

len: 14
abundance: .
v_gene: TRBV7-2
j_gene: TRBJ2-7
d_gene: .
CDR3nt: TGTGCCAGCAGCTCACAGGGTCGCTCCTACGAGCAGTACTTC
CDR3aa: CASSSQGRSYEQYF

len: 13
abundance: .
v_gene: TRBV5-1
j_gene: TRBJ1-1
d_gene: .
CDR3nt: TGCGCCAGCACTCTCGGGGAGAGCACTGAAGCTTTCTTT
CDR3aa: CASTLGESTEAFF

len: 15
abundance: .
v_gene: TRBV4-3
j_gene: TRBJ1-4
d_gene: .
CDR3nt: TGCGCCAGCAGCCCTCCGGGCTCAACTAATGAAAAACTGTTTTTT
CDR3aa: CASSPPGSTNEKLFF

len: 16
abundance: .
v_gene: TRBV2
j_gene: TRBJ2-3
d_gene: .
CDR3nt: TGTGCCCCCACCGACCCTAGACGGCCTAGCACAGATACGCAGTATTTT
CDR3aa: CAPTDPRRPSTDTQYF

len: 17
abundance: .
v_gene: TRBV4-2
j_gene: TRBJ1-2
d_gene: .
CDR3nt: TGTGCCAGCAGCCAAGACAGTACAGGGTCGGGAATTCTTGGCTACACCTTC
CDR3aa: CASSQDSTGSGILGYTF

len: 14
abundance: .
v_gene: TRBV2
j_gene: TRBJ1-2
d_gene: TRBD1
CDR3nt: TGTGCCAGCAGAGACAGGACAGGTCCCCCAAGCTACACCTTC
CDR3aa: CASRDRTGPPSYTF

len: 15
abundance: .
v_gene: TRBV23-1
j_gene: TRBJ1-1
d_gene: .
CDR3nt: TGCGCCAGCAGTCCGGGGACCGGTTTGAACACTGAAGCTTTCTTT
CDR3aa: CASSPGTGLNTEAFF

len: 17
abundance: .
v_gene: TRBV9
j_gene: TRBJ2-3
d_gene: TRBD2
CDR3nt: TGTGCCAGCAGCGTAGACATCCAAGCGGGAGGGCCAGATACGCAGTATTTT
CDR3aa: CASSVDIQAGGPDTQYF

len: 15
abundance: .
v_gene: TRBV28
j_gene: TRBJ2-2
d_gene: .
CDR3nt: TGTGCCAGCAGTCCCGGGACATTTGGCACCGGGGAGCTGTTTTTT
CDR3aa: CASSPGTFGTGELFF

len: 15
abundance: .
v_gene: TRBV28
j_gene: TRBJ2-2
d_gene: .
CDR3nt: TGTGCCAGCAGTTTCGGGACCCAACAGGCCGGGGAGCTGTTTTTT
CDR3aa: CASSFGTQQAGELFF